The 25 T cell receptor beta chains presented below share a single source sample, sequenced in a study of somatic reversion in DOCK8 deficiency (dated by TCRdb to 2019 to 2021). The library was produced with multiplex PCR. For sequencing, an Illumina MiSeq was employed. One-step amplicon PCR with EuroClonality-NGS primers was used to generate TRB libraries from around 92 ng genomic DNA. TCRdb's own reprocessing of the public reads used fastp at Q25 and MiXCR and kept productive beta chains. For every CDR3 protein sequence, its rows merge into one entry that carries the most common genes and DNA. The sample table lists fewer than 5,000 distinct CDR3 sequences, 20% to 25% of them with a count of one. Of the sample, 9.1% is held by the ten largest clones. The sample comprised peripheral blood. Receptors were obtained from a human donor in good health.

Note on this clonotype: A much larger clone is a single base away; this may be a read error. This CDR3 is missing its conserved last phenylalanine or tryptophan, likely due to a read error. The CDR3 protein is CASSLGYNSPLHS. The CDR3 region has the DNA TGTGCCAGCAGCTTGGGGTATAATTCACCCCTCCACTCT. The chain combines TRBV11-1 with TRBJ1-6, with no clear D. Germline V CDR1 and CDR2: SGHAT, FQDESV (reference sequence). This CDR3 region has 13 residues. Trimming cost V 3 bases and J 4 bases, with 4 bases left between them.

This sequence joins TRBV6-6 and TRBJ1-2; D may be TRBD1 (6 bases). Trimming pared 3 bases from V and 1 base from J, leaving 9 bases between. From germline, CDR1 is MNHNY and CDR2 SVGAGI (reference sequence). The CDR3 sequence is 14 residues long. CDR3 in DNA: TGTGCCAGCAGTTATTCACAGGGTAACTATGGCTACACCTTC. Translation gives CASSYSQGNYGYTF.

This clonotype has only one observation. The gene calls are TRBV5-6 and TRBJ1-4; no definite D call. V was pared by 4 bases and J by 6 bases, with 7 bases between. The CDR3 has 12 residues. Germline assignment: CDR1 SGHDT and CDR2 YYEEEE. The CDR3, as DNA: TGTGCCAGCAGCCTAGGCGATGAAAAACTGTTTTTT. This codes for CASSLGDEKLFF.

This chain joins TRBV30 and TRBJ1-5; possible D gene TRBD1, 6 bases. The germline CDR1 and CDR2 sequences are GTSNPN and SVGIG (reference sequence). The CDR3 sequence is 13 residues long. V lost 4 bases and J 6 bases, leaving 13 bases between the germline ends. CDR3 sequence reads: CAWTQKGGQPQHF. The CDR3 DNA follows: TGTGCCTGGACCCAAAAGGGGGGTCAGCCCCAGCATTTT.

This clonotype is categorized as medium-sized. V and J are TRBV28 and TRBJ1-2, with 7 nucleotides matching TRBD1. J lost 9 bases, V lost 2 bases, and 15 bases had no gene match. The CDR3 length is 16 residues. Germline CDR1 MDHEN, CDR2 SYDVKM. The CDR3 protein is CASSLMQGVGAGSYTF. The CDR3 DNA reads as TGTGCCAGCAGTTTAATGCAGGGGGTGGGGGCAGGAAGCTACACCTTC.

This clonotype ranks as medium-sized (0.01 to 0.1%). The genes are TRBV19 and TRBJ1-2, with TRBD1 as a possible D gene (6 bases). The CDR3 is 16 amino acids. Germline V gene lookup returns CDR1 LNHDA and CDR2 SQIVND (reference sequence). V lost 2 bases to trimming and J lost 2 bases, with 15 bases between them. The CDR3 here is CASSILQRGENYGYTF. CDR3 coding DNA: TGTGCCAGTAGTATATTACAGAGGGGGGAAAACTATGGCTACACCTTC. The whole variable domain, remainder taken from reference TRBV19 and TRBJ1-2, is DGGITQSPKYLFRKEGQNVTLSCEQNLNHDAMYWYRQDPGQGLRLIYYSQIVNDFQKGDIAEGYSVSREKKESFPLTVTSAQKNPTAFYLCASSILQRGENYGYTFGSGTRLTVV.

The chain has TRBV5-1 and TRBJ1-6; D might be TRBD1 (6 bases). The CDR3 is 15 residues long. Germline V gene sequence: CDR1 SGHRS, CDR2 YFSETQ. The V gene lost 7 bases and the J gene lost 0 bases, with 11 bases spanning the gap. The chain's CDR3 is CASSTGLSYNSPLHF. Written as DNA, the CDR3 is TGCGCCAGCTCGACAGGTCTCTCCTATAATTCACCCCTCCACTTT. Full variable domain (missing parts from reference TRBV5-1 and TRBJ1-6): KAGVTQTPRYLIKTRGQQVTLSCSPISGHRSVSWYQQTPGQGLQFLFEYFSETQRNKGNFPGRFSGRQFSNSRSEMNVSTLELGDSALYLCASSTGLSYNSPLHFGNGTRLTVT.

This chain links TRBV28 with TRBJ1-2, with D uncertain. CDR1 and CDR2 from the germline V gene are MDHEN and SYDVKM. This CDR3 comprises 11 residues. The V end lost 2 bases, the J end lost 4 bases, and 2 bases lay between the germline ends. CDR3 nucleotides: TGTGCCAGCAGTTTAGCCTATGGCTACACCTTC. This sequence encodes CASSLAYGYTF.

This clonotype is labeled as medium-sized. V and J are TRBV11-2 and TRBJ2-7; 9 nucleotides match TRBD1. The CDR3 runs to 15 residues. Looked up from germline, CDR1 is SGHAT and CDR2 is FQNNGV. J was trimmed by 4 bases and V by 0 bases; bases with no gene match: 4. The CDR3 is CASSLDTGGEYEQYF. The CDR3 DNA is TGTGCCAGCAGCTTAGATACAGGGGGCGAATACGAGCAGTACTTC.

J is TRBJ2-7 and V is TRBV5-6; perhaps TRBD1 as D (6 bases). Trimming cost V 2 bases and J 3 bases, with 12 bases left between them. This CDR3 is built from 14 residues. CDR1 and CDR2 from the germline V gene are SGHDT and YYEEEE. CDR3 region: CASSFRGLGYEQYF. As DNA, the CDR3 is TGTGCCAGCAGCTTCAGGGGTTTAGGCTACGAGCAGTACTTC.

This clonotype has a handful of counts. The CDR3 DNA reads as TGTGCCAGCAGCCCTGACACCTACGAGCAGTACTTC. Encoded protein: CASSPDTYEQYF. The rearrangement joins TRBV12-3 or TRBV12-4 to TRBJ2-7; D is uncertain. The CDR3 is 12 amino acids. The V and J ends lost 6 bases and 2 bases respectively, with 8 bases between them.

The chain recombines TRBV7-2 with TRBJ2-7; D is possibly TRBD1 or TRBD2 (5 bases each). From germline, CDR1 is SGHTA and CDR2 FQGNSA. Trimming removed 0 bases at V and 0 bases at J, with 9 bases between. The CDR3 is 15 residues long. CDR3 coding DNA: TGTGCCAGCAGCTTAGCGGGACCCCCCTCCTACGAGCAGTACTTC. Protein: CASSLAGPPSYEQYF.

This clonotype counts as medium-sized. CDR3 sequence reads: CASSFGQEKFNQPQHF. The CDR3 region has the DNA TGTGCCAGCAGCTTCGGACAGGAGAAGTTTAATCAGCCCCAGCATTTT. This chain connects TRBV5-6 to TRBJ1-5, with 7 bases aligning to TRBD1. From germline, CDR1 is SGHDT and CDR2 YYEEEE. The CDR3 runs 16 residues. Trimming took 2 bases from V and 4 from J; bases not matched to a gene: 9.

This clonotype is labeled as medium-sized. The rearrangement links TRBV7-9 to TRBJ1-6; 9 bases agree with TRBD1. Trimming cost V 6 bases and J 6 bases; bases outside gene matches: 3. The CDR3 covers 14 residues. The germline V gene encodes CDR1 SEHNR and CDR2 FQNEAQ (reference sequence). CDR3 DNA: TGTGCCAGCAGATCGGGACAGGGTAATTCACCCCTCCACTTT. Residues: CASRSGQGNSPLHF. Supplemented by reference TRBV7-9 and TRBJ1-6, the full variable domain reads DTGVSQNPRHKITKRGQNVTFRCDPISEHNRLYWYRQTLGQGPEFLTYFQNEAQLEKSRLLSDRFSAERPKGSFSTLEIQRTEQGDSAMYLCASRSGQGNSPLHFGNGTRLTVT.

V and J are TRBV5-1 and TRBJ2-6; 9 nucleotides agree with TRBD1. The V gene end was trimmed by 4 bases and the J gene end by 0 bases; junction bases not matched to a gene: 8. The germline CDR1 and CDR2 sequences are SGHRS and YFSETQ. The CDR3 extends over 18 amino acids. CDR3 sequence (DNA): TGCGCCAGCAGCGGGGGGACAGGGTGGAGCTCTGGGGCCAACGTCCTGACTTTC. It encodes CASSGGTGWSSGANVLTF.

In this sample, this clonotype is medium-sized. The chain links TRBV30 to TRBJ2-1; D is uncertain. CDR3 length: 12 amino acids. Trimming pared 1 base from V and 4 bases from J, leaving 5 bases between. Germline V gene lookup returns CDR1 GTSNPN and CDR2 SVGIG (reference sequence). The CDR3, as DNA: TGTGCCTGGAGTGGAGGATACAATGAGCAGTTCTTC. The encoded protein is CAWSGGYNEQFF. Based on the CDR3 plus reference TRBV30 and TRBJ2-1, the full variable domain is SQTIHQWPATLVQPVGSPLSLECTVEGTSNPNLYWYRQAAGRGLQLLFYSVGIGQISSEVPQNLSASRPQDRQFILSSKKLLLSDSGFYLCAWSGGYNEQFFGPGTRLTVL.

This clonotype appeared a few times. The rearrangement links TRBV7-9 to TRBJ1-3, with TRBD1 as a possible D gene (6 bases). This CDR3 has 15 amino acids. Trimming shortened V by 5 bases and J by 4 bases, and 15 bases separated the two germline ends. Germline V CDR1 and CDR2: SEHNR, FQNEAQ (reference sequence). The CDR3 DNA follows: TGTGCCAGCAGCCCCCGGGGGCCAGGGGGAAACACCATATATTTT. Translated, it gives CASSPRGPGGNTIYF.

On this clonotype: This may be a read error, as it is one base from a much larger clone. The chain has TRBV19 and TRBJ1-2; D possibly corresponds to TRBD1 (6 bases). Germline V gene data show CDR1 as LNHDA and CDR2 as SQIVND (reference sequence). V lost 5 bases and J 5 bases, leaving 15 bases between the germline ends. This CDR3 spans 14 amino acids. As DNA, the CDR3 is TGTGCCAGTAGTGCGAGGGGGGCAGGGTATGGCTACACCTTC. Protein sequence: CASSARGAGYGYTF.

The rearrangement uses TRBV20-1 and TRBJ1-2; 7 bases line up with TRBD1. CDR3 length equals 14 residues. V was clipped by 2 bases and J by 6 bases; unmatched bases: 9. The germline gives CDR1 DFQATT, CDR2 SNEGSKA (reference sequence). The chain's CDR3 is CSARMQGEWNGYTF. The CDR3 DNA sequence: TGCAGTGCTAGAATGCAGGGGGAATGGAATGGCTACACCTTC.

The chain uses TRBV10-3 and TRBJ2-1; no clear D gene. Deletions cut 3 bases from V and 10 bases from J, with 13 bases between. Germline V lookup: CDR1 ENHRY, CDR2 SYGVKD. This CDR3 contains 13 residues. CDR3 amino acids: CAISEEPPLEQFF. In DNA form, the CDR3 reads TGTGCCATCAGTGAAGAACCGCCCTTGGAGCAGTTCTTC.

Sample share makes this clonotype medium-sized. The chain recombines TRBV19 with TRBJ1-3; 8 nucleotides line up with TRBD1. The CDR3 is 14 amino acids. CDR1 is LNHDA, CDR2 SQIVND, per germline (reference sequence). J lost 3 bases, V lost 7 bases, and 5 bases had no gene match. This chain's CDR3 is CASTDRGSGNTIYF. The CDR3 bases are TGTGCCAGTACCGACAGGGGAAGTGGAAACACCATATATTTT.

This clonotype appeared a few times. One end of the junction is discordant with germline, which a read error may explain. The V and J genes are TRBV19 and TRBJ1-4, with D unresolved. Germline V CDR1 and CDR2: LNHDA, SQIVND (reference sequence). CDR3 length equals 15 residues. The CDR3 DNA reads TGTGCCAGTAGTATTCTTAAGTCCGCGAATGAAGAACTGTTTTTT. Residues: CASSILKSANEELFF.

The CDR3 spells CASSELGQSYQPQHF. In nucleotides, the CDR3 is TGTGCCAGCAGTGAACTCGGACAGTCTTATCAGCCCCAGCATTTT. The gene calls are TRBV6-1 and TRBJ1-5; TRBD1 is a possible D gene (6 bases). V was shortened by 2 bases and J by 5 bases, with 13 bases between the two germline ends. The CDR3 contains 15 residues. Germline V gives CDR1 MNHNS, CDR2 SASEGT.

In this sample, this clonotype turned up a few times. The chain combines TRBV3-1 with TRBJ2-7; the D is unclear. The CDR3 sequence is 12 residues long. Per germline, CDR1 LGHDT and CDR2 YNNKEL (reference sequence). V lost 7 bases to trimming and J lost 6 bases, with 13 bases between them. The CDR3 DNA follows: TGTGCCAGCAAGGGCCCGATGGGCGAGCAGTACTTC. It encodes CASKGPMGEQYF.

The genes are TRBV19 and TRBJ2-1, with D uncertain. The V end was cut by 5 bases, the J end by 7 bases, with 6 bases between. CDR3 size: 11 residues. CDR1 is LNHDA, CDR2 SQIVND, per germline (reference sequence). CDR3 coding DNA: TGTGCCAGTAGTCTTATAAATGAGCAGTTCTTC. This codes for CASSLINEQFF.